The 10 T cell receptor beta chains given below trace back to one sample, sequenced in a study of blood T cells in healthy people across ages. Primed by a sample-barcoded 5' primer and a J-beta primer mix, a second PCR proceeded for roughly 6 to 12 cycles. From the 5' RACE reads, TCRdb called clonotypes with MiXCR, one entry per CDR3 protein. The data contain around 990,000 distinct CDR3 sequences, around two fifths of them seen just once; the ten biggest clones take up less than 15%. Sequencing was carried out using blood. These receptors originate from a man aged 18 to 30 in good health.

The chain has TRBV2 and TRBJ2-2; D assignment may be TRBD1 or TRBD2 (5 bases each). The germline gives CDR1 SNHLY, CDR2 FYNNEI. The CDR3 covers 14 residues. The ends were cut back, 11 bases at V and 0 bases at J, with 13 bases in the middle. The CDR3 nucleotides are TGTGCCGGCCGGATGGGGGCGAACACCGGGGAGCTGTTTTTT. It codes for CAGRMGANTGELFF.

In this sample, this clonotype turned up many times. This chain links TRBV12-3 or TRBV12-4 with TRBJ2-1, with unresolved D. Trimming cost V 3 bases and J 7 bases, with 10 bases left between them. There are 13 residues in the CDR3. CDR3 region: CASSFRQLNEQFF. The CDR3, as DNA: TGTGCCAGCAGTTTCAGGCAGTTAAATGAGCAGTTCTTC.

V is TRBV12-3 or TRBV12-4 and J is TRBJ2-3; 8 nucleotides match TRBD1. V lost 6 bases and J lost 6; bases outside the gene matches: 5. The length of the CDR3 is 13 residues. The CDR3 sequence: CASSRDRWDTQYF. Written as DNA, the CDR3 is TGTGCCAGCAGCCGGGACAGGTGGGATACGCAGTATTTT.

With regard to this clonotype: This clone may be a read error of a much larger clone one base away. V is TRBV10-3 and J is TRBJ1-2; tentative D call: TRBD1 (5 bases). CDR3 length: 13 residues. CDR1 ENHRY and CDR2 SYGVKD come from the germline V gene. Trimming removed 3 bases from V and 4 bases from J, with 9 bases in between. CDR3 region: CAISEGESYGYTF. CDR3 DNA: TGTGCCATCAGTGAAGGGGAGTCCTATGGCTACACCTTC.

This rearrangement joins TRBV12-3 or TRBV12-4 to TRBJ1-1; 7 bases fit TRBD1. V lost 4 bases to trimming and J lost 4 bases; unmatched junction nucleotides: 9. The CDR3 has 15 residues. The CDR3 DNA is TGTGCCAGCAGTTCACACGACAGGGTCCGCACTGAAGCTTTCTTT. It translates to CASSSHDRVRTEAFF.

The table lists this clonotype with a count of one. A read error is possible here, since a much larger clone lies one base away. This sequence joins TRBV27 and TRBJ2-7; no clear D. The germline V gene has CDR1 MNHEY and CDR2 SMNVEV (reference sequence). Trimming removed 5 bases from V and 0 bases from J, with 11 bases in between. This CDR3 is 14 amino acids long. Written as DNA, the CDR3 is TGTGCCAGCAGTCCCCGGGCCAGCTCCTACGAGCAGTACTTC. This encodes CASSPRASSYEQYF.

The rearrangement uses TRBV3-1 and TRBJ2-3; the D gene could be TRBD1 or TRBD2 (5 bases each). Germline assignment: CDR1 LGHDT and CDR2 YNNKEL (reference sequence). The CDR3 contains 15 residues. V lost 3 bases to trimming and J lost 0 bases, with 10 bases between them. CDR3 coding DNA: TGTGCCAGCAGCCAGACGGGGACGAGCACAGATACGCAGTATTTT. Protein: CASSQTGTSTDTQYF.

CDR3 in amino acids: CSATGTGRPETQYF. DNA for the CDR3: TGCAGTGCTACCGGGACAGGGAGACCAGAGACCCAGTACTTC. The chain links TRBV20-1 to TRBJ2-5, with 9 bases lining up with TRBD1. Germline loops: CDR1 DFQATT, CDR2 SNEGSKA (reference sequence). V was clipped by 4 bases and J by 4 bases; unmatched bases: 7. The CDR3 has 14 residues.

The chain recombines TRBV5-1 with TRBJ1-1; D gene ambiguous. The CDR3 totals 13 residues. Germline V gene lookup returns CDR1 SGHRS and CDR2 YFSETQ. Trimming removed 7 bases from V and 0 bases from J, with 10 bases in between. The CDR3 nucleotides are TGCGCCAGCTGGGCGGAATTGAACACTGAAGCTTTCTTT. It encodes CASWAELNTEAFF. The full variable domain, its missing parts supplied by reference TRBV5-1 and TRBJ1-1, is KAGVTQTPRYLIKTRGQQVTLSCSPISGHRSVSWYQQTPGQGLQFLFEYFSETQRNKGNFPGRFSGRQFSNSRSEMNVSTLELGDSALYLCASWAELNTEAFFGQGTRLTVV.

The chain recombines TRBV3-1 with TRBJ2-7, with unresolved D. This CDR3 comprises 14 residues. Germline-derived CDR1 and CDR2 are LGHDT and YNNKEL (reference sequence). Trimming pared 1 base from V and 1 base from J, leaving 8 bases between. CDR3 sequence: CASSQVTPSYEQYF. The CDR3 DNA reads TGTGCCAGCAGCCAAGTAACCCCTTCCTACGAGCAGTACTTC.